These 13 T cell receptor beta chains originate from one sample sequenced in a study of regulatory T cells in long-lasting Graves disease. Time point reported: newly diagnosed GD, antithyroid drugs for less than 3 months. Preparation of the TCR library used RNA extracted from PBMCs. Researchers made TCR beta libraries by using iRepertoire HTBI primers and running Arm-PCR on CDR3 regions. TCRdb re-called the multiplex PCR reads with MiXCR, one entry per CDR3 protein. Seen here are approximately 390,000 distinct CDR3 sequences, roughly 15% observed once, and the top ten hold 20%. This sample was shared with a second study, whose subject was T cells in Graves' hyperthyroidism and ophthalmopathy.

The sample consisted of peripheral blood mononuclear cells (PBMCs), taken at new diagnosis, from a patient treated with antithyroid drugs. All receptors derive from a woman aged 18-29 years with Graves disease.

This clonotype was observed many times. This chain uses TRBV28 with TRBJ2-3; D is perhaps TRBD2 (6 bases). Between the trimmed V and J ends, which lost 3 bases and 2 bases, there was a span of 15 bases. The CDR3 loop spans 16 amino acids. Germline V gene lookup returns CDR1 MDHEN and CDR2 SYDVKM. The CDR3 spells CASSFPREPPTDTQYF. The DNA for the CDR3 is TGTGCCAGCAGTTTCCCCCGGGAGCCCCCCACAGATACGCAGTATTTT.

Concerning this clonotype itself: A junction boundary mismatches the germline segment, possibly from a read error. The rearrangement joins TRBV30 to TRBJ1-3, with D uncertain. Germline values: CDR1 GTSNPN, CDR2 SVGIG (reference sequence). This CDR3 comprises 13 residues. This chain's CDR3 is CSWSVGSGNTIYF. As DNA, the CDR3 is TGTTCCTGGAGTGTAGGGTCTGGAAACACCATATATTTT. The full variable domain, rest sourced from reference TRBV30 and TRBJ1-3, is SQTIHQWPATLVQPVGSPLSLECTVEGTSNPNLYWYRQAAGRGLQLLFYSVGIGQISSEVPQNLSASRPQDRQFILSSKKLLLSDSGFYLCSWSVGSGNTIYFGEGSWLTVV.

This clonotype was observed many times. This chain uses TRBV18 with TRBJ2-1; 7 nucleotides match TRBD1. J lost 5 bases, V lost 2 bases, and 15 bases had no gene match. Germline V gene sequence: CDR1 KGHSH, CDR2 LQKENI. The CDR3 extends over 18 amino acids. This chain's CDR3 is CASSPIFLTGTVNNEQFF. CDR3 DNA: TGTGCCAGCTCACCAATCTTCCTTACCGGGACAGTAAACAATGAGCAGTTCTTC. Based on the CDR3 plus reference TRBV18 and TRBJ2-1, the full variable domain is NAGVMQNPRHLVRRRGQEARLRCSPMKGHSHVYWYRQLPEEGLKFMVYLQKENIIDESGMPKERFSAEFPKEGPSILRIQQVVRGDSAAYFCASSPIFLTGTVNNEQFFGPGTRLTVL.

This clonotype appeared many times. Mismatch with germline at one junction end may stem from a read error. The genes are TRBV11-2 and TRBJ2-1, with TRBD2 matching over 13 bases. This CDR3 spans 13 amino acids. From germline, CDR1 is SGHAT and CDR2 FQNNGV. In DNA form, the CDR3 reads TGTGCCAGCAGCTTAGATACTAGCGGGAGGGCCAAGTTC. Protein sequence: CASSLDTSGRAKF.

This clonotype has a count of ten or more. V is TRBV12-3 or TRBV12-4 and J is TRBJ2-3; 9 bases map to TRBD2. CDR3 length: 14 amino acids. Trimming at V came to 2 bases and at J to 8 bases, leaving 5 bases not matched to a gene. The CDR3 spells CASSLSGGRGTQYF. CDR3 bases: TGTGCCAGCAGTTTATCGGGCGGGAGGGGTACGCAGTATTTT.

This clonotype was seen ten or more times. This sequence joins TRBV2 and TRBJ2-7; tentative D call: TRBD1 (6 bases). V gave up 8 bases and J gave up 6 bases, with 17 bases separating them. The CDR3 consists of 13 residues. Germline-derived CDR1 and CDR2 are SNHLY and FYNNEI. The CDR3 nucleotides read TGTGCCAGCTGTCGTACAGGGTCGGGCGAGCAGTACTTC. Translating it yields CASCRTGSGEQYF.

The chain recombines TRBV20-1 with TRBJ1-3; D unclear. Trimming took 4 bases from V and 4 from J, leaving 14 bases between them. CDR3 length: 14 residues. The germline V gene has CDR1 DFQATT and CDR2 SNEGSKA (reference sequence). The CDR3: CSATPEGSGNTIYF. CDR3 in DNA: TGCAGTGCTACTCCCGAAGGGAGCGGAAACACCATATATTTT.

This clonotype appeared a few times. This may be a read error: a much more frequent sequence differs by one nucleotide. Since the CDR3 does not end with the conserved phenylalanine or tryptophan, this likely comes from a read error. The CDR3 DNA reads TGTGCCAGCAGCTTTCCTACTAGCGGGGTGATCTCCTACGAGCAGTACTCC. Translating it yields CASSFPTSGVISYEQYS. The rearrangement links TRBV7-9 to TRBJ2-7, with TRBD2 matching 10 bases. V was pared by 3 bases and J by 0 bases, with 8 bases of the junction left unmatched. The V gene's germline CDR1 is SEHNR and CDR2 FQNEAQ (reference sequence). CDR3 length: 17 amino acids.

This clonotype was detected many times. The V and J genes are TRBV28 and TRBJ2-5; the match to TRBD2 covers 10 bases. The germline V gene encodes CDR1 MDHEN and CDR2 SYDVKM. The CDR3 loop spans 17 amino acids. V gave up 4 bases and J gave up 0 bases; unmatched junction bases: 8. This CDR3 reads CASSSGLAEQYQETQYF. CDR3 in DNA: TGTGCCAGCAGTTCCGGACTAGCGGAGCAGTACCAAGAGACCCAGTACTTC.

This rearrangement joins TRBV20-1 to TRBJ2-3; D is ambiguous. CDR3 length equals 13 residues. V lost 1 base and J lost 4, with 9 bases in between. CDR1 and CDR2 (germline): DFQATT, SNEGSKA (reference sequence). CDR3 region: CSARGPRSDTQYF. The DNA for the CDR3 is TGCAGTGCTAGAGGACCCCGTTCAGATACGCAGTATTTT.

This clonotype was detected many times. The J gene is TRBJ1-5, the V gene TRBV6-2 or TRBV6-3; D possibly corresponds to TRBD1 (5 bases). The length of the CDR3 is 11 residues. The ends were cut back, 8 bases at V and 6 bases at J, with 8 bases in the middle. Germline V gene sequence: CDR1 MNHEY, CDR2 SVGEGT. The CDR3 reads CASGRGQPQHF. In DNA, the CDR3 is TGTGCCAGCGGGAGGGGTCAGCCCCAGCATTTT.

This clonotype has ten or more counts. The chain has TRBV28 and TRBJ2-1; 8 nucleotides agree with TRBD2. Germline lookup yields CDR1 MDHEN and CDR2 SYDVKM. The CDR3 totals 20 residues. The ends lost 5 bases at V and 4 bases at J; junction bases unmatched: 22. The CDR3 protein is CASSLSQREQRHLGYNEQFF. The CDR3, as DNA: TGTGCCAGCAGTCTCTCCCAGCGGGAGCAACGACATCTTGGGTACAATGAGCAGTTCTTC.

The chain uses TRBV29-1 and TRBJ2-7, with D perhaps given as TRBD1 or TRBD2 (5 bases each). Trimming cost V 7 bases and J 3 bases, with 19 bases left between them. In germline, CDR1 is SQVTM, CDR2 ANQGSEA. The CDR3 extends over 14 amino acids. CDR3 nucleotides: TGCAGCGCCACAGCTCGGGACCTTTACTACGAGCAGTACTTC. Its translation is CSATARDLYYEQYF.